The 24 T cell receptor beta chains below all came from one sample that was sequenced in a study of cytomegalovirus exposure and HLA in healthy donors. Primers included in the PCR were 60 Vbeta and 13 Jbeta primers. TCRdb's table, derived via immunoSEQ multiplex PCR, lists solely in-frame clones and lacks some. Found here are over 90,000 clones, around 76% of them singletons; the top ten hold approximately 10%. Sequenced: PBMCs. The receptors stem from a woman under 30 in good health and CMV-seropositive.

V gene TRBV5-1 combines with J gene TRBJ1-1, with TRBD1 identical over 7 bases. CDR1 and CDR2 (germline): SGHRS, YFSETQ. The CDR3 has 12 residues. V lost 3 bases and J lost 8; bases outside the gene matches: 4. The chain's CDR3 is CASSSDREEAFF. For the CDR3, the DNA is TGCGCCAGCAGCTCCGACAGGGAAGAAGCTTTCTTT.

The chain couples TRBV9 to TRBJ2-5; the D is unclear. CDR3 size: 12 residues. Germline values: CDR1 SGDLS, CDR2 YYNGEE. Trimming pared 1 base from V and 2 bases from J, leaving 3 bases between. The CDR3 reads CASSVSQETQYF. CDR3 nucleotides: TGTGCCAGCAGCGTATCTCAAGAGACCCAGTACTTC.

The chain has TRBV27 and TRBJ2-3; 12 nucleotides match TRBD2. J gave up 3 bases and V 4 bases, and 8 bases lay outside the gene matches. Looked up from germline, CDR1 is MNHEY and CDR2 is SMNVEV (reference sequence). The CDR3 runs 17 residues. The CDR3 DNA reads TGTGCCAGCAGTTCCGGACTAGCGGGGACGAGGACAGATACGCAGTATTTT. As protein: CASSSGLAGTRTDTQYF.

This clone was seen a handful of times. The V and J genes are TRBV10-3 and TRBJ2-7; TRBD2 matches 7 bases. J lost 6 bases, V lost 6 bases, and 5 bases had no gene match. Germline CDR1 and CDR2: ENHRY and SYGVKD. CDR3 length: 12 amino acids. The CDR3 DNA reads as TGTGCCATCAGGGGTTGGGGGGGCGAGCAGTACTTC. This translates into CAIRGWGGEQYF.

The chain links TRBV19 to TRBJ2-3, with TRBD2 matching over 14 bases. The CDR3 extends over 14 amino acids. Germline values: CDR1 LNHDA, CDR2 SQIVND (reference sequence). Germline trimming cut 6 bases from V and 7 bases from J; bases unmatched to any gene: 3. The CDR3 here is CASRGLAGGNTQYF. The CDR3 nucleotides read TGTGCCAGTAGAGGACTAGCGGGGGGCAATACGCAGTATTTT.

J is TRBJ2-3 and V is TRBV7-9; 7 bases align to TRBD1. With V trimmed by 5 bases and J by 1 base, 3 bases remained unmatched. Germline lookup yields CDR1 SEHNR and CDR2 FQNEAQ (reference sequence). The CDR3 contains 14 residues. CDR3 sequence reads: CASSQGQRTDTQYF. The CDR3 nucleotides are TGTGCCAGCAGCCAGGGACAGCGCACAGATACGCAGTATTTT.

The gene calls are TRBV6-1 and TRBJ2-7; D not resolved. Trimming cost V 5 bases and J 3 bases, with 11 bases left between them. The CDR3 totals 13 residues. Germline values: CDR1 MNHNS, CDR2 SASEGT. CDR3 bases: TGTGCCAGCAGTCCCATCCCACTCTACGAGCAGTACTTC. As protein: CASSPIPLYEQYF.

The rearrangement uses TRBV15 and TRBJ1-1; maybe TRBD1 (6 bases). Trimming removed 0 bases at V and 2 bases at J, with 13 bases between. The germline CDR1 and CDR2 sequences are LNHNV and YYDKDF (reference sequence). The CDR3 sequence is 16 residues long. CDR3 in amino acids: CATSRDLGATNTEAFF. CDR3 nucleotide sequence: TGTGCCACCAGCAGAGATCTGGGGGCTACTAACACTGAAGCTTTCTTT.

The chain links TRBV15 to TRBJ1-5; tentative D call: TRBD1 (5 bases). Germline CDR1 LNHNV, CDR2 YYDKDF (reference sequence). This CDR3 region has 14 residues. Between the trimmed V and J ends, which lost 0 bases and 9 bases, there was a span of 12 bases. The CDR3 loop is CATSREVRDSPQHF. CDR3 nucleotide sequence: TGTGCCACCAGCAGAGAAGTAAGGGACTCGCCCCAGCATTTT.

The V call is TRBV9, the J call TRBJ2-5; 14 nucleotides match TRBD2. The CDR3 length is 15 residues. V shed 6 bases and J 5 bases; nucleotides not matched to a gene: 6. Germline assignment: CDR1 SGDLS and CDR2 YYNGEE. CDR3 bases: TGTGCCAGCAACCCGGGACTAGCGGGAGCTGAGACCCAGTACTTC. Encoded protein: CASNPGLAGAETQYF.

The chain couples TRBV6-5 to TRBJ1-5, with D perhaps matching TRBD1 (6 bases). This CDR3 comprises 15 residues. Germline values: CDR1 MNHEY, CDR2 SVGAGI. V lost 2 bases and J 4 bases, leaving 12 bases between the germline ends. For the CDR3, the DNA is TGTGCCAGCAGTTACCGGCGGACAGTAAATCAGCCCCAGCATTTT. It translates to CASSYRRTVNQPQHF.

The chain employs TRBV7-9 and TRBJ2-5; D might be TRBD2 (5 bases). Germline CDR1 reads SEHNR; CDR2 reads FQNEAQ (reference sequence). The CDR3 is 15 residues long. Deletions cut 5 bases from V and 4 bases from J, with 17 bases between. The CDR3 here is CASSPPEASRETQYF. The CDR3 bases are TGTGCCAGCAGCCCCCCGGAGGCTAGCCGAGAGACCCAGTACTTC.

The V and J genes are TRBV7-9 and TRBJ2-2; 9 positions match TRBD1. Germline V lookup: CDR1 SEHNR, CDR2 FQNEAQ (reference sequence). After removal of 6 bases from V and 4 bases from J, the junction contained 9 bases not matched to a gene. The CDR3 extends over 16 amino acids. In DNA, the CDR3 is TGTGCCAGCAGGCTCCCGGGACAGGGAGTCACCGGGGAGCTGTTTTTT. It translates to CASRLPGQGVTGELFF.

The chain has TRBV7-2 and TRBJ1-1, with D perhaps matching TRBD1 (5 bases). The CDR3 is 15 amino acids. V was cut by 6 bases and J by 5 bases, with 19 bases left in between. Germline V gene sequence: CDR1 SGHTA, CDR2 FQGNSA. The CDR3 region is CASRDAGGAWTEAFF. CDR3 bases: TGTGCCAGCAGGGATGCCGGAGGGGCTTGGACTGAAGCTTTCTTT.

The V call is TRBV2, the J call TRBJ1-5, with 8 positions matching TRBD1. Germline trimming cut 8 bases from V and 6 bases from J; bases unmatched to any gene: 9. Germline CDR1 reads SNHLY; CDR2 reads FYNNEI. The CDR3 consists of 14 residues. This CDR3 is CASALGQAGQPQHF. In nucleotides, the CDR3 is TGTGCCAGCGCTCTGGGACAGGCGGGTCAGCCCCAGCATTTT.

The chain employs TRBV9 and TRBJ2-7; 8 nucleotides match TRBD2. With V trimmed by 6 bases and J by 4 bases, 12 bases remained unmatched. The CDR3 consists of 15 residues. Germline values: CDR1 SGDLS, CDR2 YYNGEE. Here the CDR3 DNA reads TGTGCCAGCACCCCGGGAGGGCAGGGGAATTACGAGCAGTACTTC. This encodes CASTPGGQGNYEQYF. Full variable domain (remainder filled in from reference TRBV9 and TRBJ2-7): DSGVTQTPKHLITATGQRVTLRCSPRSGDLSVYWYQQSLDQGLQFLIQYYNGEERAKGNILERFSAQQFPDLHSELNLSSLELGDSALYFCASTPGGQGNYEQYFGPGTRLTVT.

CDR3 DNA sequence: TGTGCCAGCAGTTTAGGAGCAGTCCACGAGCAGTACTTC. This gives the protein CASSLGAVHEQYF. The rearrangement uses TRBV27 and TRBJ2-7; D uncertain. CDR3 length: 13 residues. Germline V gene lookup returns CDR1 MNHEY and CDR2 SMNVEV (reference sequence). V was pared by 2 bases and J by 5 bases, with 10 bases between.

This chain links TRBV4-1 with TRBJ1-1; the D is unclear. This CDR3 is built from 12 residues. The V gene lost 3 bases and the J gene lost 10 bases, with 12 bases spanning the gap. Germline lookup yields CDR1 MGHRA and CDR2 YSYEKL. CDR3 in DNA: TGCGCCAGCAGCCATACTACCCAGAGAGCTTTCTTT. Its translation is CASSHTTQRAFF.

The V call is TRBV28, the J call TRBJ2-6; no firm D call. The CDR3 is made up of 16 amino acids. Trimming took off 3 bases at V and 0 bases at J, with 9 bases between the two ends. Germline loops: CDR1 MDHEN, CDR2 SYDVKM. CDR3 in DNA: TGTGCCAGCAGTTTTTGGTCGAGCTCTGGGGCCAACGTCCTGACTTTC. Its translation is CASSFWSSSGANVLTF.

CDR3 amino acids: CASSPGGASGRSTDTQYF. In DNA form, the CDR3 reads TGTGCCAGCAGCCCCGGCGGGGCTAGCGGGAGGAGCACAGATACGCAGTATTTT. The J gene is TRBJ2-3, the V gene TRBV5-4; TRBD2 matches at 11 bases. V was clipped by 4 bases and J by 0 bases; unmatched bases: 10. Germline CDR1 reads SGHNT; CDR2 reads YYREEE (reference sequence). This CDR3 comprises 18 residues.

CDR3 DNA: TGTGCCAGCAGTGGGCTAGCCGGGTCCCACGAGCAGTACTTC. The encoded protein is CASSGLAGSHEQYF. The V and J genes are TRBV2 and TRBJ2-7; D perhaps matches TRBD2 (5 bases). Germline V gives CDR1 SNHLY, CDR2 FYNNEI. This CDR3 is built from 14 residues. V was shortened by 4 bases and J by 5 bases, with 15 bases between the two germline ends.

This clone was recorded a few times. The chain is built from TRBV7-3 and TRBJ1-2, with 7 bases identical to TRBD1. Germline V gene lookup returns CDR1 SGHTA and CDR2 FQGTGA. The CDR3 is made up of 14 amino acids. Trimming removed 0 bases from V and 6 bases from J; junction bases left unmatched: 4. CDR3 loop: CASSLTIQGDGYTF. CDR3 bases: TGTGCCAGCAGCTTAACTATCCAGGGGGATGGCTACACCTTC.

V and J are TRBV19 and TRBJ2-7; D unclear. The CDR3 length is 13 residues. V lost 0 bases and J lost 3, with 6 bases in between. CDR1 is LNHDA, CDR2 SQIVND, per germline (reference sequence). The CDR3 reads CASSIDSRYEQYF. The CDR3 nucleotides are TGTGCCAGTAGTATAGATTCCCGCTACGAGCAGTACTTC.

In DNA, the CDR3 is TGCAGCGTTGAAGACCCGGGACACCCGAACACTGAAGCTTTCTTT. It yields the protein CSVEDPGHPNTEAFF. The rearrangement links TRBV29-1 to TRBJ1-1; D is perhaps TRBD1 (6 bases). V lost 0 bases to trimming and J lost 1 base, with 12 bases between them. The V gene's germline CDR1 is SQVTM and CDR2 ANQGSEA. CDR3 length: 15 amino acids. The whole variable domain, remainder taken from reference TRBV29-1 and TRBJ1-1, is SAVISQKPSRDICQRGTSLTIQCQVDSQVTMMFWYRQQPGQSLTLIATANQGSEATYESGFVIDKFPISRPNLTFSTLTVSNMSPEDSSIYLCSVEDPGHPNTEAFFGQGTRLTVV.